Listed below are T cell receptor beta chains from one sample, sequenced in a study of shared clonotypes between healthy human individuals. This table comes from immunoSEQ multiplex PCR, and its TCRdb copy is limited to in-frame clones, with some not included. The sample consists of millions of clones, around nine tenths of them appearing once. Sample: naive CD4+ T cells sorted from blood. These receptors originate from a man between 18 and 35 years old in good health. Both conserved end residues are part of each CDR3. The order of the fields is D gene, V gene, J gene, clone size, CDR3 DNA, CDR3 protein. The D gene is left open where the match is weak. The size of a clone is reported for some rows only, either as once, few or many, or as a class for expanded clones.

>.|TRBV2|TRBJ2-2|.
TGTGCCAGCAGATCAGGACCGAGTAACACCGGGGAGCTGTTTTTT
CASRSGPSNTGELFF
>.|TRBV30|TRBJ2-7|.
TGTGCCTGGAGGGGGTACGAGCAGTACTTC
CAWRGYEQYF
>.|TRBV7-2|TRBJ1-3|.
TGTGCCAGCAGCTTAGATTCGAGGACCGGCTCTGGAAACACCATATATTTT
CASSLDSRTGSGNTIYF
>.|TRBV7-9|TRBJ1-4|.
TGTGCCAGCAGCCTAGCTACTCGGGACACTTCTAATGAAAAACTGTTTTTT
CASSLATRDTSNEKLFF
>.|TRBV11-2|TRBJ1-1|once
TGTGCCAGCAGCTTAAATGAGGCTGAAGCTTTCTTT
CASSLNEAEAFF
>.|TRBV5-4|TRBJ1-6|.
TGTGCCAGCAGCCTGAGTATTGGGAATTCACCCCTCCACTTT
CASSLSIGNSPLHF
>.|TRBV7-3|TRBJ2-2|.
TGTGCCAGCAGAAGACAGGCGAACACCGGGGAGCTGTTTTTT
CASRRQANTGELFF
>.|TRBV10-3|TRBJ2-1|.
TGTGCCATCAGTGAGGGGGGCCTTACCTACAATGAGCAGTTCTTC
CAISEGGLTYNEQFF
>TRBD2|TRBV5-6|TRBJ2-7|.
TGTGCCAGCAGCCTAGCGGGGGGAAGCTCCTACGAGCAGTACTTC
CASSLAGGSSYEQYF
>TRBD2|TRBV15|TRBJ2-3|.
TGTGCCACCAGCAGACCACCGGGCGGGGGTACAGATACGCAGTATTTT
CATSRPPGGGTDTQYF
>.|TRBV5-1|TRBJ2-7|.
TGCGCCAGCAGCTCAGCCTCGACAGAAACCTACGAGCAGTACTTC
CASSSASTETYEQYF
>.|TRBV30|TRBJ2-7|.
TGTGCCTGGAGTGGGGGGGGCGACTCCTACGAGCAGTACTTC
CAWSGGGDSYEQYF
>TRBD2|TRBV5-4|TRBJ2-7|.
TGTGCCAGCGCCAGAGCTAGCGGGGCCTCCTACGAGCAGTACTTC
CASARASGASYEQYF
>.|TRBV7-3|TRBJ1-2|.
TGTGCCAGCAGCCTTCAAGCAGCTAACTATGGCTACACCTTC
CASSLQAANYGYTF
>.|TRBV30|TRBJ1-5|few
TGTGCCTGGAGTCCGAGGGGTCAGCCCCAGCATTTT
CAWSPRGQPQHF
>.|TRBV7-8|TRBJ1-5|.
TGTGCCAGCAGCAAGTCCCGGGACAAGAATCAGCCCCAGCATTTT
CASSKSRDKNQPQHF
>.|TRBV6-6|TRBJ1-5|.
TGTGCCAGCAGTTACGAGGGTGGGATGAGCAATCAGCCCCAGCATTTT
CASSYEGGMSNQPQHF
>TRBD1|TRBV11-2|TRBJ2-2|.
TGTGCCAGCAGCTTAGGGCCGGGACAGGGGTACACCGGGGAGCTGTTTTTT
CASSLGPGQGYTGELFF
>TRBD1|TRBV7-9|TRBJ2-5|.
TGTGCCAGCACCGTGACAGGGCATCAAGAGACCCAGTACTTC
CASTVTGHQETQYF
>.|TRBV9|TRBJ2-3|.
TGTGCCAGCAGCGCCCCCTCGGGGGGCAGAGGAGATACGCAGTATTTT
CASSAPSGGRGDTQYF
>.|TRBV6-1|TRBJ2-2|.
TGTGCCAGCGGAAACGGACTTGCCCCCGGGGAGCTGTTTTTT
CASGNGLAPGELFF
>.|TRBV19|TRBJ1-4|.
TGTGCCAGTAGTATTGGAAAGGTCCCAACTAATGAAAAACTGTTTTTT
CASSIGKVPTNEKLFF
>.|TRBV7-2|TRBJ1-5|.
TGTGCCAGCAGCTTAGAGAATCAGCCCCAGCATTTT
CASSLENQPQHF
>TRBD1|TRBV5-1|TRBJ1-6|.
TGCGCCAGCAGCTACCGGGACAGGGTGGGCTCCTATAATTCACCCCTCCACTTT
CASSYRDRVGSYNSPLHF
>.|TRBV7-8|TRBJ2-2|.
TGTGCCAGCAGCCAAGGGGCCGGGGAGCTGTTTTTT
CASSQGAGELFF
>TRBD2|TRBV7-6|TRBJ2-5|.
TGTGCCAGCAGCTTAAGAGGCCGGTGGCGGGAGAAGGAAGAGACCCAGTACTTC
CASSLRGRWREKEETQYF
>TRBD1|TRBV9|TRBJ2-2|.
TGTGCCAGCAGGACAGGGGTATCCACCGGGGAGCTGTTTTTT
CASRTGVSTGELFF
>TRBD2|TRBV6-6|TRBJ2-1|.
TGTGCCACTCAGGCGGGAGTGCCCTACAATGAGCAGTTCTTC
CATQAGVPYNEQFF
>TRBD1|TRBV6-6|TRBJ1-6|.
TGTGCCAGCAGCCCCGGACAGGCTCGGCCACCCCTCCACTTT
CASSPGQARPPLHF
>.|TRBV2|TRBJ2-5|.
TGTGCCAGCAGTGAAGGAACGGCCCGGCCGGGGACCCAGTACTTC
CASSEGTARPGTQYF
>TRBD1|TRBV30|TRBJ1-5|.
TGTGCCTGGAGTGGACAGGGGGACAATCAGCCCCAGCATTTT
CAWSGQGDNQPQHF
>TRBD1|TRBV5-1|TRBJ2-7|.
TGCGCCAGCAGCTTAGACAGGGTCTACCCACTCGAGCAGTACTTC
CASSLDRVYPLEQYF
>.|TRBV5-5|TRBJ2-2|.
TGTGCCAGCAGCCCGGACACACCTACCGGGGAGCTGTTTTTT
CASSPDTPTGELFF
>.|TRBV6-1|TRBJ2-3|.
TGTGCCAGCCTTATCGGACTACCAGATACGCAGTATTTT
CASLIGLPDTQYF
>.|TRBV5-1|TRBJ1-6|.
TGCGCCAGCAGCTTTTCAGAAAATTCACCCCTCCACTTT
CASSFSENSPLHF
>.|TRBV5-1|TRBJ2-7|.
TGCGCCAGCAGCTTGGCGGCGGAGGCGAGGTACGAGCAGTACTTC
CASSLAAEARYEQYF
>TRBD1|TRBV7-9|TRBJ1-6|.
TGTGCCAGCAGCTTAGACAGGAGAGGGGGCGGAACACCCCTCCACTTT
CASSLDRRGGGTPLHF
>.|TRBV6-6|TRBJ1-5|.
TGTGCCAGCAGCGAGGGATGGAATCAGCCCCAGCATTTT
CASSEGWNQPQHF
>TRBD2|TRBV18|TRBJ2-7|.
TGTGCCAGCTCCACCAGAGTGGCGGGAGCTTACGAGCAGTACTTC
CASSTRVAGAYEQYF
>TRBD1|TRBV7-2|TRBJ2-7|.
TGTGCCAGCAGCTTTAGGGACAGTTCCTACGAGCAGTACTTC
CASSFRDSSYEQYF
>.|TRBV2|TRBJ2-5|.
TGTGCCAGCAGGGCACAGGGCTTTGGAGAGACCCAGTACTTC
CASRAQGFGETQYF
>TRBD2|TRBV5-1|TRBJ2-4|.
TGCGCCAGCAGCTTGACCATGACTAGCGGGTCCGATACTGCCAAAAACATTCAGTACTTC
CASSLTMTSGSDTAKNIQYF
>.|TRBV5-1|TRBJ2-1|.
TGCGCCAGCAGCATCGCGTGGGAGCAGTTCTTC
CASSIAWEQFF
>.|TRBV6-1|TRBJ2-7|.
TGTGCCAGCACCAGGGTAGAAACCTACGAGCAGTACTTC
CASTRVETYEQYF
>.|TRBV6-5|TRBJ2-5|.
TGTGCCAGCAGTTACACGTCCCAGAGGGAGACCCAGTACTTC
CASSYTSQRETQYF
>.|TRBV18|TRBJ2-7|.
TGTGCCAGCTCACGAGCAAGTAGCTCCTACGAGCAGTACTTC
CASSRASSSYEQYF
>.|TRBV10-3|TRBJ2-2|.
TGTGCCACCGACCGCGGACACCTCACCGGGGAGCTGTTTTTT
CATDRGHLTGELFF
>.|TRBV7-9|TRBJ1-2|.
TGTGCCAGCAGCCTTTCCCCCCTAGACCAGAACTATGGCTACACCTTC
CASSLSPLDQNYGYTF
>.|TRBV19|TRBJ1-6|.
TGTGCCAGTAGTATAAAGGAGGATAATTCACCCCTCCACTTT
CASSIKEDNSPLHF
>.|TRBV6-5|TRBJ1-5|.
TGTGCCAGCCGTAAAGTATTAAGTCAGCCCCAGCATTTT
CASRKVLSQPQHF
>TRBD1|TRBV4-1|TRBJ1-5|once
TGCGCCAGCAGCCCCGGGACAGGGGCTAATCAGCCCCAGCATTTT
CASSPGTGANQPQHF
>TRBD2|TRBV29-1|TRBJ2-1|.
TGCAGCGTTGGCGTACTAGCGGGGGAGCAGTTCTTC
CSVGVLAGEQFF
>TRBD1|TRBV7-2|TRBJ1-6|.
TGTGCCAGCAGCTTAAGGGGACAGTCGGTTTCACCCCTCCACTTT
CASSLRGQSVSPLHF
>.|TRBV2|TRBJ1-3|few
TGTGCCAGCAGTGACGTCCGGGCGCTCATTTTT
CASSDVRALIF